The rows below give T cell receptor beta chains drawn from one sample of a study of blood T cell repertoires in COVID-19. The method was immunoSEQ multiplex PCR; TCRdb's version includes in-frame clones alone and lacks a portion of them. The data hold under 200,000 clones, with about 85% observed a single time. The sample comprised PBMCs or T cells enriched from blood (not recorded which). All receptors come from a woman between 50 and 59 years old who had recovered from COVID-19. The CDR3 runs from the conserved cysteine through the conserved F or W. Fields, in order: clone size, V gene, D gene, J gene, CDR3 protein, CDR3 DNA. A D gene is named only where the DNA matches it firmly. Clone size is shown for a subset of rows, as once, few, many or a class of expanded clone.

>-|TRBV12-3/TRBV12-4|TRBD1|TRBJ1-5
CASSSGGNQPQHF
TGTGCCAGCAGTTCAGGGGGTAATCAGCCCCAGCATTTT
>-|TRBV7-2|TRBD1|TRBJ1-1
CASSLEGQGLTEAFF
TGTGCCAGCAGCTTAGAAGGACAGGGGTTGACTGAAGCTTTCTTT
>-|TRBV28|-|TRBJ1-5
CASSSGGPRGNQPQHF
TGTGCCAGCAGTTCCGGAGGGCCAAGGGGCAATCAGCCCCAGCATTTT
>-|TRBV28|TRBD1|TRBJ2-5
CASGQQGQEETQYF
TGTGCCAGCGGTCAACAGGGGCAGGAAGAGACCCAGTACTTC
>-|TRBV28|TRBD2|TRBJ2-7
CASSSTSVLTYEQYF
TGTGCCAGCAGCTCGACTAGCGTACTAACCTACGAGCAGTACTTC
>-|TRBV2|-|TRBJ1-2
CASSEGRATFGYTF
TGTGCCAGCAGTGAAGGGCGGGCGACCTTTGGCTACACCTTC
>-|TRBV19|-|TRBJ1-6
CASSIVGNSPLHF
TGTGCCAGTAGTATAGTTGGCAATTCACCCCTCCACTTT
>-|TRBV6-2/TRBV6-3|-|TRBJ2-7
CASSPNPYYEQYF
TGTGCCAGCAGTCCAAACCCCTACTACGAGCAGTACTTC
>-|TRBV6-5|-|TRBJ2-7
CASMGQIYEQYF
TGTGCCAGCATGGGCCAAATCTACGAGCAGTACTTC
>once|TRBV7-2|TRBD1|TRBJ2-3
CASSLGQMVTDTQYF
TGTGCCAGCAGCCTGGGACAGATGGTCACAGATACGCAGTATTTT
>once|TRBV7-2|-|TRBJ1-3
CASSLVSASIRNTIYF
TGTGCCAGCAGCTTAGTTTCTGCGTCGATCCGAAACACCATATATTTT
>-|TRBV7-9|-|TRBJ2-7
CASSQGLGAVDEQYF
TGTGCCAGCAGCCAGGGGCTGGGGGCGGTTGACGAGCAGTACTTC
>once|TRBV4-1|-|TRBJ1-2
CASSHESGTPYGYTF
TGCGCCAGCAGCCACGAAAGCGGGACTCCCTATGGCTACACCTTC
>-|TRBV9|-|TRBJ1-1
CASSPGTSGNTEAFF
TGTGCCAGCAGCCCCGGGACTTCGGGGAACACTGAAGCTTTCTTT
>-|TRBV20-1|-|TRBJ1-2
CSAAWQDGYTF
TGCAGTGCCGCTTGGCAAGATGGCTACACCTTC
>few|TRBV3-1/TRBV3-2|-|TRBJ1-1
CASSQKGDGVNTEAFF
TGTGCCAGCAGCCAAAAGGGGGATGGGGTAAACACTGAAGCTTTCTTT
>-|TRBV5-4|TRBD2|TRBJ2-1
CASSSGLAGVNEQFF
TGTGCCAGCAGCTCCGGACTAGCGGGAGTGAATGAGCAGTTCTTC
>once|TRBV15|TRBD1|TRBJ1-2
CATSSSLSGGDGYTF
TGTGCCACCAGCAGTTCGCTATCAGGGGGCGATGGCTACACCTTC
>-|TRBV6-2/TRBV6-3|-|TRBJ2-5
CASSYSSTSVVETQYF
TGTGCCAGCAGTTACTCGTCCACTAGTGTCGTTGAGACCCAGTACTTC
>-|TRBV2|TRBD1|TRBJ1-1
CASTGQGGFRAFF
TGTGCCAGCACCGGACAGGGGGGGTTTCGAGCTTTCTTT
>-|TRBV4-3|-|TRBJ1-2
CASSPNQQLYGYTF
TGCGCCAGCAGCCCTAATCAACAGCTCTATGGCTACACCTTC
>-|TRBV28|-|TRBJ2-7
CASSLKLVGGYEQYF
TGTGCCAGCAGTTTAAAGCTGGTGGGGGGCTACGAGCAGTACTTC
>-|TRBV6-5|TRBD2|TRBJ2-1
CASRLAGHNEQFF
TGTGCCAGTCGACTAGCGGGACACAATGAGCAGTTCTTC
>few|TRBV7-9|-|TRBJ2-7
CASSPTEQASYEQYF
TGTGCCAGCAGCCCCACGGAACAGGCATCCTACGAGCAGTACTTC
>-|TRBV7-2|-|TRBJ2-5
CASSPQRLVETQYF
TGTGCCAGCAGCCCCCAACGGCTAGTAGAGACCCAGTACTTC
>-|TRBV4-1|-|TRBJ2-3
CASSRGSGGTRDTQYF
TGCGCCAGCAGCCGCGGTTCCGGTGGGACAAGGGATACGCAGTATTTT
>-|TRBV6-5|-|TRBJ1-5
CASSYSQEDQPQHF
TGTGCCAGCAGTTACTCGCAGGAGGATCAGCCCCAGCATTTT
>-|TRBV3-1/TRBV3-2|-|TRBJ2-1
CASSRGDTYSQFF
TGTGCCAGCAGCCGAGGGGACACCTACAGCCAGTTCTTC
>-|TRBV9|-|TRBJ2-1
CASSVSGSTYNEQFF
TGTGCCAGCAGCGTTTCCGGGAGTACGTACAATGAGCAGTTCTTC
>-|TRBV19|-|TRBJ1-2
CASSTAENYGYTF
TGTGCCAGTAGTACCGCGGAGAACTATGGCTACACCTTC
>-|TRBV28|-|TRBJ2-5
CASGPISYGGTQYF
TGTGCCAGCGGCCCTATTAGCTACGGGGGGACCCAGTACTTC
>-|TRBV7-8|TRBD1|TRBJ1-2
CASSSSRTGIYGYTF
TGTGCCAGCAGCTCCAGTAGGACAGGGATCTATGGCTACACCTTC
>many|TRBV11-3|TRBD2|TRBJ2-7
CASSLGGGPYEQYF
TGTGCCAGCAGCTTAGGGGGGGGACCCTACGAGCAGTACTTC
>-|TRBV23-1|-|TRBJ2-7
CASRPAGELYEQYF
TGCGCCAGCAGGCCTGCAGGGGAGTTATACGAGCAGTACTTC
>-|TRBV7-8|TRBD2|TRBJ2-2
CASSPAVAGDRTGELFF
TGTGCCAGCAGCCCTGCTGTGGCGGGAGATCGCACCGGGGAGCTGTTTTTT
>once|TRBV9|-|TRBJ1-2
CASSVGLGAGGYTF
TGTGCCAGCAGCGTAGGGTTGGGGGCAGGTGGCTACACCTTC